A selection of T cell receptor beta chains follows, all from one sample in a study of T-cell reconstitution after alpha-beta-depleted transplantation in children. MiXCR, applied by TCRdb to the PCR reads, yields one record per CDR3 protein. The sample comprises approximately 980,000 distinct CDR3 sequences, about 30% of which are singletons, and around 30% rests with the top ten. Sequencing used PBMCs, mostly from graft donor cells, obtained 360 days after TCRalphabeta/CD19-depleted stem cell transplant. The receptors stem from a boy under two years old who had a stem cell transplant for SCID, so the T cells may come from the graft donor. Both conserved end residues are part of each CDR3. D genes are given only for firm matches. Clone size appears in some rows only: once, few, many, or a class for an expanded clone.

J: TRBJ2-5; V: TRBV4-1; size: few; D: TRBD2; CDR3: CASSRSGGLIGETQYF; DNA: TGCGCCAGCAGCCGTAGCGGGGGCCTTATAGGGGAGACCCAGTACTTC
J: TRBJ2-5; V: TRBV7-9; size: .; D: TRBD2; CDR3: CASSLLFSGGETQYF; DNA: TGTGCCAGCAGCTTATTGTTTAGCGGGGGAGAGACCCAGTACTTC
J: TRBJ2-7; V: TRBV29-1; size: many; D: TRBD1; CDR3: CSVDRGTGYEQYF; DNA: TGCAGCGTTGACCGGGGGACAGGCTACGAGCAGTACTTC
J: TRBJ2-3; V: TRBV20-1; size: few; D: TRBD1; CDR3: CSAPQGGRRTDTQYF; DNA: TGCAGTGCCCCCCAAGGGGGCAGGCGCACAGATACGCAGTATTTT
J: TRBJ2-1; V: TRBV10-3; size: few; D: TRBD2; CDR3: CAISGLAGPSKEQFF; DNA: TGTGCCATCAGTGGGCTAGCGGGCCCTTCGAAAGAGCAGTTCTTC
J: TRBJ2-5; V: TRBV15; size: .; D: TRBD2; CDR3: CATSRGGGSRTEETQYF; DNA: TGTGCCACCAGCAGAGGCGGGGGGTCACGGACAGAAGAGACCCAGTACTTC
J: TRBJ2-3; V: TRBV5-1; size: .; D: TRBD1; CDR3: CASSHGQGARTQYF; DNA: TGCGCCAGCAGCCATGGACAGGGGGCGCGTACGCAGTATTTT
J: TRBJ2-7; V: TRBV4-1; size: .; D: TRBD2; CDR3: CASSQRPSESSGGYEQYF; DNA: TGCGCCAGCAGCCAACGTCCCAGCGAGTCTAGCGGGGGGTACGAGCAGTACTTC
J: TRBJ2-3; V: TRBV12-3/TRBV12-4; size: few; D: .; CDR3: CASSPSEPVDTQYF; DNA: TGTGCCAGCAGTCCCTCCGAACCGGTAGATACGCAGTATTTT
J: TRBJ2-5; V: TRBV5-5; size: .; D: .; CDR3: CASSRGGTYYF; DNA: TGTGCCAGCAGCCGAGGCGGGACCTACTACTTC
J: TRBJ1-1; V: TRBV15; size: .; D: .; CDR3: CATSRDRGRGTEAFF; DNA: TGTGCCACCAGCAGAGATCGTGGTAGGGGCACTGAAGCTTTCTTT
J: TRBJ2-1; V: TRBV5-1; size: few; D: TRBD1; CDR3: CASSLKGRGLDEQFF; DNA: TGCGCCAGCAGCTTAAAGGGCAGGGGGCTCGATGAGCAGTTCTTC
J: TRBJ1-1; V: TRBV7-2; size: few; D: .; CDR3: CASSQYARALNTEAFF; DNA: TGTGCCAGCAGCCAGTACGCGCGGGCTTTGAACACTGAAGCTTTCTTT
J: TRBJ2-3; V: TRBV5-1; size: many; D: TRBD1; CDR3: CASSWEPGQGPDTQYF; DNA: TGCGCCAGCAGCTGGGAACCGGGACAGGGCCCAGATACGCAGTATTTT
J: TRBJ1-6; V: TRBV13; size: few; D: TRBD1; CDR3: CASSFQGGKSPLHF; DNA: TGTGCCAGCAGCTTCCAGGGGGGGAAATCACCCCTCCACTTT
J: TRBJ2-1; V: TRBV5-6; size: .; D: TRBD2; CDR3: CASSLLTAGGSYNEQFF; DNA: TGTGCCAGCAGCTTGTTGACGGCGGGGGGCTCCTACAATGAGCAGTTCTTC
J: TRBJ2-6; V: TRBV12-3/TRBV12-4; size: few; D: .; CDR3: CASSLAPYSGANVLTF; DNA: TGTGCCAGCAGTTTAGCGCCCTATAGTGGGGCCAACGTCCTGACTTTC
J: TRBJ2-4; V: TRBV5-6; size: few; D: .; CDR3: CASSLGQGQGLNIQYF; DNA: TGTGCCAGCAGCTTGGGACAGGGTCAGGGACTTAACATTCAGTACTTC
J: TRBJ2-7; V: TRBV7-6; size: .; D: .; CDR3: CASSLGALGVSYEQYF; DNA: TGTGCCAGCAGCTTAGGGGCCCTGGGGGTGTCCTACGAGCAGTACTTC